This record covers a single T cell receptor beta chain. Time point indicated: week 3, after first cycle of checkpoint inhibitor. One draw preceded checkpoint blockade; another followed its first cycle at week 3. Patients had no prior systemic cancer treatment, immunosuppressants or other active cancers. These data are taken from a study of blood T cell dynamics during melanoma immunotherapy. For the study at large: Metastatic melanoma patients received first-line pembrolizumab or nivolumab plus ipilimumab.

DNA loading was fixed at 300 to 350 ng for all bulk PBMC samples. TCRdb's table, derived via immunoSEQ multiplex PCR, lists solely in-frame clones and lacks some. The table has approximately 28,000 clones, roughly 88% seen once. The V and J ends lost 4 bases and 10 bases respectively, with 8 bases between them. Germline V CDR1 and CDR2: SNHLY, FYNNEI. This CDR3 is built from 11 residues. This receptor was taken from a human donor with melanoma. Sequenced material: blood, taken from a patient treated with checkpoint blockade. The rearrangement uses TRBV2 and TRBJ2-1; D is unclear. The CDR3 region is CASSVSKEQFF. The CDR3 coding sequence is TGTGCCAGCAGTGTTAGCAAGGAGCAGTTCTTC.